This T cell receptor beta chain stems from a study of CD8+ T cells in alopecia areata. Extraction and reverse transcription of RNA yielded cDNA as the sequencing template. The method was immunoSEQ multiplex PCR; TCRdb's version includes in-frame clones alone and lacks a portion of them. The table has almost 250,000 clones, under 80% seen once. The sequencing here drew on CD4+ T cells sorted from blood, taken at week 0. This TCR derives from a human donor with alopecia areata.

CDR3 residues: CAWGGEHGYGYTF. In DNA form, the CDR3 reads TGTGCCTGGGGAGGGGAACATGGCTATGGCTACACCTTC. The V call is TRBV30, the J call TRBJ1-2; the D gene is possibly TRBD1 (5 bases). V shed 5 bases and J shed 4 bases, with 14 bases lying between them. The CDR3 totals 13 residues. Germline V CDR1 and CDR2: GTSNPN, SVGIG (reference sequence).